Below are 32 T cell receptor beta chains sequenced from a single sample in a study of blood T cells in healthy people across ages. Next came a second PCR, run for roughly 7 to 12 cycles, which used a sample-barcoded 5' primer along with a J-beta primer mix. One entry per CDR3 protein, called by TCRdb with MiXCR from the 5' RACE reads. This table has 550,000 to 800,000 distinct CDR3 sequences, more than 20% appearing once. Material for sequencing was blood. These receptors originate from a man in his 70s in good health.

This clonotype was counted a few times. The V gene is TRBV3-1, the J gene TRBJ2-1; 7 nucleotides agree with TRBD2. Unmatched junction bases numbered 2, after V lost 0 bases and J lost 3 bases. The length of the CDR3 is 15 residues. CDR1 and CDR2 from the germline V gene are LGHDT and YNNKEL (reference sequence). In nucleotides, the CDR3 is TGTGCCAGCAGCCAAGAGTCTAGCGGCTACAATGAGCAGTTCTTC. Its protein is CASSQESSGYNEQFF.

The sample holds a few counts of this clonotype. The rearrangement joins TRBV6-6 to TRBJ2-7; D could derive from TRBD1 or TRBD2 (5 bases each). The V gene lost 6 bases and the J gene lost 2 bases, with 23 bases spanning the gap. Germline CDR1 reads MNHNY; CDR2 reads SVGAGI (reference sequence). The CDR3 runs to 17 residues. DNA of the CDR3: TGTGCCAGCAGCCAGACGCATTTTGGGACGGCTGCCTACGAGCAGTACTTC. This translates into CASSQTHFGTAAYEQYF.

The chain uses TRBV5-4 and TRBJ2-7, with D possibly matching TRBD2 (5 bases). V was cut by 0 bases and J by 6 bases, with 10 bases left in between. Germline V gene lookup returns CDR1 SGHNT and CDR2 YYREEE (reference sequence). This CDR3 comprises 13 residues. The CDR3 protein is CASSLGERPEQYF. CDR3 nucleotide sequence: TGTGCCAGCAGCTTGGGGGAGAGGCCCGAGCAGTACTTC.

This clonotype was counted many times. This chain links TRBV12-3 or TRBV12-4 with TRBJ2-7; D tentatively reads TRBD1 or TRBD2 (5 bases each). CDR3 length: 12 amino acids. V lost 3 bases and J lost 6, with 9 bases in between. The CDR3 loop is CASSFSGTEQYF. For the CDR3, the DNA is TGTGCCAGCAGTTTTTCTGGGACCGAGCAGTACTTC.

The rearrangement joins TRBV10-3 to TRBJ2-5; the D gene is possibly TRBD1 (8 bases). The CDR3 is 14 amino acids. The germline V gene has CDR1 ENHRY and CDR2 SYGVKD. The V end lost 6 bases, the J end lost 5 bases, and 16 bases lay between the germline ends. For the CDR3, the DNA is TGTGCCATCAGCCTACAGGGGGAGGGGGAGACCCAGTACTTC. Its protein product is CAISLQGEGETQYF.

This clonotype showed up many times. J is TRBJ2-3 and V is TRBV29-1; the D gene is possibly TRBD1 (5 bases). The CDR3 has 14 residues. Germline lookup yields CDR1 SQVTM and CDR2 ANQGSEA. Trimming stripped 4 bases from V and 0 bases from J, with 11 bases between. Here the CDR3 reads CSVAPTASTDTQYF. Here the CDR3 DNA reads TGCAGCGTTGCCCCGACAGCTAGCACAGATACGCAGTATTTT.

Comments on this clonotype: One end of the junction fails to match germline, which may point to a read error. The chain joins TRBV5-1 to TRBJ2-7; possibly TRBD1 for D (6 bases). The germline gives CDR1 SGHRS, CDR2 YFSETQ. The CDR3 is 13 residues long. The CDR3 DNA sequence: TGCGCCAGCAGCTTAGACAGGTTCGGCGAGCAGTCCTTC. Protein: CASSLDRFGEQSF.

This clonotype showed up just a few times. V usage is TRBV5-1 and J usage is TRBJ2-5, with D unresolved. Trimming removed 4 bases at V and 3 bases at J, with 10 bases between. This CDR3 spans 13 amino acids. Looked up from germline, CDR1 is SGHRS and CDR2 is YFSETQ. CDR3 DNA: TGCGCCAGCAGCCGTCGGTCGGAAGAGACCCAGTACTTC. Protein: CASSRRSEETQYF.

In its sample, this clonotype was seen a few times. The CDR3 nucleotides read TGTGCCAGCAGCCGTAAGGGACAGAGTAATGAAAAACTGTTTTTT. Translating it yields CASSRKGQSNEKLFF. The V gene is TRBV3-1, the J gene TRBJ1-4; 7 nucleotides align to TRBD1. V lost 4 bases to trimming and J lost 4 bases; unmatched junction nucleotides: 6. The germline CDR1 and CDR2 sequences are LGHDT and YNNKEL (reference sequence). This CDR3 region has 15 residues.

The chain links TRBV20-1 to TRBJ1-5; 10 nucleotides match TRBD1. The CDR3 is 16 residues long. Germline V lookup: CDR1 DFQATT, CDR2 SNEGSKA (reference sequence). After removal of 3 bases from V and 0 bases from J, the junction contained 5 bases not matched to a gene. The CDR3 loop reads CSASGDRGYSNQPQHF. The CDR3, as DNA: TGCAGTGCTAGTGGGGACAGGGGTTATAGCAATCAGCCCCAGCATTTT.

The rearrangement links TRBV27 to TRBJ2-5, with 7 bases matching TRBD1. CDR3 size: 17 residues. Germline V gene sequence: CDR1 MNHEY, CDR2 SMNVEV (reference sequence). With V trimmed by 5 bases and J by 0 bases, 12 bases remained unmatched. This chain's CDR3 is CASSPQGQIKYQETQYF. For the CDR3, the DNA is TGTGCCAGCAGTCCCCAGGGACAGATAAAGTACCAAGAGACCCAGTACTTC.

CDR3 coding DNA: TGCAGTGGATTAAGGGACAGGGGTTGGAGAGAGACCCAGTACTTC. This translates into CSGLRDRGWRETQYF. The J gene is TRBJ2-5, the V gene TRBV20-1, with 10 bases fitting TRBD1. Trimming at V came to 7 bases and at J to 4 bases, leaving 12 bases not matched to a gene. The CDR3 is 15 amino acids. CDR1 and CDR2 (germline): DFQATT, SNEGSKA (reference sequence).

This chain joins TRBV12-3 or TRBV12-4 and TRBJ2-5; D tentatively fits TRBD1 or TRBD2 (5 bases each). This CDR3 has 14 amino acids. V was pared by 3 bases and J by 4 bases, with 12 bases between. The CDR3 DNA reads as TGTGCCAGCAGTTTTGTGGGTGGGGGAGAGACCCAGTACTTC. This encodes CASSFVGGGETQYF.

The rearrangement joins TRBV20-1 to TRBJ2-1; either TRBD1 or TRBD2 may supply D (7 bases each). The CDR3 runs 16 residues. Germline CDR1 reads DFQATT; CDR2 reads SNEGSKA (reference sequence). V gave up 0 bases and J gave up 10 bases, with 22 bases separating them. The CDR3 loop is CSARDTSAEGANEQFF. The DNA of the CDR3 is TGCAGTGCTAGAGATACTAGCGCGGAGGGGGCCAACGAGCAGTTCTTC.

This clonotype was picked up many times. The chain is built from TRBV2 and TRBJ2-1; 10 bases agree with TRBD1. CDR3 size: 19 residues. Looked up from germline, CDR1 is SNHLY and CDR2 is FYNNEI. V shed 10 bases, J shed 0 bases, and the junction held 18 bases outside the gene matches. CDR3 protein: CATYLGQGIGASSYNEQFF. For the CDR3, the DNA is TGTGCCACCTACCTGGGACAGGGGATTGGAGCGAGCTCCTACAATGAGCAGTTCTTC.

This clonotype was found a few times. The genes are TRBV12-3 or TRBV12-4 and TRBJ2-1, with D perhaps matching TRBD1 or TRBD2 (5 bases each). Trimming shortened V by 5 bases and J by 5 bases, and 10 bases separated the two germline ends. This CDR3 spans 13 amino acids. The CDR3 DNA is TGTGCCAGCAGTCTCCGGGACCACAATGAGCAGTTCTTC. As protein: CASSLRDHNEQFF.

This chain connects TRBV20-1 to TRBJ2-3, with 7 bases matching TRBD2. The V gene's germline CDR1 is DFQATT and CDR2 SNEGSKA (reference sequence). The CDR3 is made up of 14 amino acids. V lost 5 bases, J lost 0 bases, and 5 bases stayed unmatched. CDR3: CSAGRTSSTDTQYF. The CDR3 nucleotides read TGCAGTGCTGGGAGGACTAGTAGCACAGATACGCAGTATTTT.

The chain uses TRBV14 and TRBJ2-2; the D gene is possibly TRBD2 (5 bases). There are 17 residues in the CDR3. Trimming stripped 4 bases from V and 1 base from J, with 16 bases between. CDR1 is SGHDN, CDR2 FVKESK, per germline. The CDR3 loop is CASSPRVPGKNTGELFF. The CDR3 DNA is TGTGCCAGCAGCCCGAGGGTTCCCGGGAAGAACACCGGGGAGCTGTTTTTT.

This clonotype came up a few times. V usage is TRBV9 and J usage is TRBJ2-3; 7 positions match TRBD1. V trimming: 0 bases; J trimming: 3 bases; junction bases outside the gene matches: 4. Germline V gives CDR1 SGDLS, CDR2 YYNGEE. CDR3 length equals 15 residues. The CDR3 nucleotides read TGTGCCAGCAGCGTAGAGGGGGCTAGGACAGATACGCAGTATTTT. Residues: CASSVEGARTDTQYF. The variable domain in full, with the rest retrieved from reference TRBV9 and TRBJ2-3, is DSGVTQTPKHLITATGQRVTLRCSPRSGDLSVYWYQQSLDQGLQFLIQYYNGEERAKGNILERFSAQQFPDLHSELNLSSLELGDSALYFCASSVEGARTDTQYFGPGTRLTVL.

The chain recombines TRBV25-1 with TRBJ2-7, with TRBD1 matching 11 bases. In germline, CDR1 is MGHDK, CDR2 SYGVNS. The CDR3 is 15 amino acids. The J segment lost 1 base and the V segment lost 5 bases, leaving 4 bases of the junction unmatched. Written as DNA, the CDR3 is TGTGCCAGCAGTAGAGGGACAGGGGGTTCCTACGAGCAGTACTTC. Protein: CASSRGTGGSYEQYF.

The V gene is TRBV4-1, the J gene TRBJ2-3, with 15 positions matching TRBD2. Losses at the gene ends were 3 bases for V and 2 bases for J; bases not matched to a gene: 9. Germline V gene lookup returns CDR1 MGHRA and CDR2 YSYEKL. The CDR3 covers 19 residues. DNA of the CDR3: TGCGCCAGCAGCCATAACGGACTAGCGGGAGGGCGGATCACAGATACGCAGTATTTT. It codes for CASSHNGLAGGRITDTQYF.

J is TRBJ1-5 and V is TRBV5-6; D not certain. In germline, CDR1 is SGHDT, CDR2 YYEEEE. The CDR3 is 14 residues long. The V gene lost 2 bases and the J gene lost 6 bases, with 12 bases spanning the gap. This CDR3 reads CASSFNVDLQPQHF. The CDR3 DNA reads as TGTGCCAGCAGCTTTAATGTGGACCTTCAGCCCCAGCATTTT.

This clonotype has a handful of counts. This chain links TRBV27 with TRBJ2-2; D tentatively fits TRBD1 or TRBD2 (5 bases each). Per the germline V gene, CDR1 is MNHEY and CDR2 is SMNVEV (reference sequence). The length of the CDR3 is 14 residues. V lost 6 bases and J 2 bases, leaving 10 bases between the germline ends. The CDR3 region is CASSRDENTGELFF. In DNA form, the CDR3 reads TGTGCCAGCAGCAGGGACGAAAACACCGGGGAGCTGTTTTTT.

This clonotype has a handful of counts. The chain couples TRBV5-6 to TRBJ2-5, with 7 nucleotides matching TRBD1. Near its end, the DNA agrees better with TRBJ2-7, so the J call may be wrong. The CDR3 consists of 13 residues. CDR1 and CDR2 (germline): SGHDT, YYEEEE. DNA for the CDR3: TGTGCCAGCAGCGGATACAGGGGCCACGAGCAGTACTTC. It yields the protein CASSGYRGHEQYF.

The V call is TRBV6-6, the J call TRBJ1-1; 8 bases are shared with TRBD1. Germline V gives CDR1 MNHNY, CDR2 SVGAGI (reference sequence). V was clipped by 7 bases and J by 2 bases; unmatched bases: 9. This CDR3 contains 15 residues. CDR3 protein: CASTLTGGDNTEAFF. The CDR3, as DNA: TGTGCCAGCACCTTAACAGGGGGGGATAACACTGAAGCTTTCTTT.

The genes are TRBV6-2 or TRBV6-3 and TRBJ2-7; D gene ambiguous. CDR1 and CDR2 from the germline V gene are MNHEY and SVGEGT. V was trimmed by 0 bases and J by 6 bases, leaving 6 bases between them. The CDR3 runs 12 residues. CDR3 nucleotide sequence: TGTGCCAGCAGTTACTCCGGTAGCGAGCAGTACTTC. It yields the protein CASSYSGSEQYF.

The rearrangement joins TRBV7-9 to TRBJ2-1, with TRBD2 matching over 9 bases. This CDR3 contains 13 residues. The V and J ends lost 6 bases and 5 bases, in that order; junction bases with no gene match: 2. Germline CDR1 is SEHNR and CDR2 is FQNEAQ (reference sequence). The CDR3 bases are TGTGCCAGCAGGACTAGCGGAAACAATGAGCAGTTCTTC. Its translation: CASRTSGNNEQFF.

The rearrangement links TRBV6-2 or TRBV6-3 to TRBJ1-1, with 11 bases that match TRBD1. From germline, CDR1 is MNHEY and CDR2 SVGEGT. The junction had 6 bases not matched to a gene; V was cut back by 0 bases and J by 0 bases. CDR3 size: 18 residues. The CDR3 bases are TGTGCCAGCAGTTACTCCGGGACAGGGGGGAAGATGAACACTGAAGCTTTCTTT. It specifies CASSYSGTGGKMNTEAFF.

This clonotype appeared a few times. Written as DNA, the CDR3 is TGTGCCAGTAGTATGGGAGGACAGAAGATACAGCCCCAGCATTTT. As protein: CASSMGGQKIQPQHF. This rearrangement joins TRBV19 to TRBJ1-5, with D maybe TRBD1 (6 bases). With 3 bases removed from V and 7 bases from J, the gap between germline ends came to 16 bases. Germline-derived CDR1 and CDR2 are LNHDA and SQIVND (reference sequence). The length of the CDR3 is 15 residues.

The chain is built from TRBV28 and TRBJ2-7; 12 bases align to TRBD2. Trimming at V came to 6 bases and at J to 4 bases, leaving 7 bases not matched to a gene. Germline assignment: CDR1 MDHEN and CDR2 SYDVKM. CDR3 length equals 15 residues. CDR3 region: CASRLAGGWRYEQYF. The DNA of the CDR3 is TGTGCCAGCAGACTAGCGGGAGGTTGGCGGTACGAGCAGTACTTC.

The V call is TRBV9, the J call TRBJ2-5, with unresolved D. Germline V gene lookup returns CDR1 SGDLS and CDR2 YYNGEE. The CDR3 is 16 amino acids. V lost 0 bases and J 0 bases, leaving 12 bases between the germline ends. The CDR3 loop is CASSVGTTTYQETQYF. The CDR3 coding sequence is TGTGCCAGCAGCGTAGGTACAACGACTTACCAAGAGACCCAGTACTTC. Combining the CDR3 with reference TRBV9 and TRBJ2-5 gives the whole variable domain DSGVTQTPKHLITATGQRVTLRCSPRSGDLSVYWYQQSLDQGLQFLIQYYNGEERAKGNILERFSAQQFPDLHSELNLSSLELGDSALYFCASSVGTTTYQETQYFGPGTRLLVL.

The chain carries TRBV7-9 and TRBJ2-3; D not certain. Trimming cost V 4 bases and J 0 bases, with 11 bases left between them. CDR1 and CDR2 (germline): SEHNR, FQNEAQ (reference sequence). The CDR3 has 15 residues. CDR3 amino acids: CASSSSESSTDTQYF. CDR3 in DNA: TGTGCCAGCAGCTCCTCAGAGTCTAGCACAGATACGCAGTATTTT. The whole variable domain, remainder taken from reference TRBV7-9 and TRBJ2-3, is DTGVSQNPRHKITKRGQNVTFRCDPISEHNRLYWYRQTLGQGPEFLTYFQNEAQLEKSRLLSDRFSAERPKGSFSTLEIQRTEQGDSAMYLCASSSSESSTDTQYFGPGTRLTVL.